Listed below are T cell receptor beta chains from one sample, sequenced in a study of cytomegalovirus exposure and HLA in healthy donors. Method: immunoSEQ multiplex PCR; TCRdb's copy keeps in-frame clones and lacks some. The sample contains fewer than 75,000 clones, 83% of which appear only once. Sequencing was performed on PBMCs. These receptors were collected from a young man in good health and CMV-seronegative. The CDR3 runs from the conserved cysteine through the conserved F or W. The D gene is left open where the match is weak. Size values are once, few and many counts, or a class for expanded clones, and some rows have none.

>TRBJ1-2|TRBV19|-|-
TGTGCCAGTAGTATGGTGCAGGGCACTAACTATGGCTACACCTTC
CASSMVQGTNYGYTF
>TRBJ2-7|TRBV27|TRBD2|-
TGTGCCAGCAGTTCCTCACCTAGCGGAGTCTACGAGCAGTACTTC
CASSSSPSGVYEQYF
>TRBJ1-2|TRBV6-5|TRBD1|-
TGTGCCAGCAGTTACGGCGGGACAGAAAGCAACTATGGCTACACCTTC
CASSYGGTESNYGYTF
>TRBJ2-5|TRBV5-1|TRBD2|-
TGCGCCAGCAGGCCTAGACTAGCGGGGGAGATAAAAGAGACCCAGTACTTC
CASRPRLAGEIKETQYF
>TRBJ1-4|TRBV7-9|-|-
TGTGCCAGCACGTTCGGAGCAGGGGAGGGGGAAAAACTGTTTTTT
CASTFGAGEGEKLFF
>TRBJ2-7|TRBV7-2|-|-
TGTGCCAGCAGCTTAGAGGGAGTTTACGAGCAGTACTTC
CASSLEGVYEQYF
>TRBJ1-2|TRBV27|-|-
TGTGCCAGCAGCCCTATGGGGCGCCCTAACTATGGCTACACCTTC
CASSPMGRPNYGYTF
>TRBJ2-7|TRBV6-1|-|few
TGTGCCAGCAGTGATGTCAGGGAGTACTTC
CASSDVREYF
>TRBJ2-1|TRBV11-2|TRBD1|-
TGTGCCAGCAGCTTTGGGGGCCTAGGGACAGACAATGAGCAGTTCTTC
CASSFGGLGTDNEQFF
>TRBJ1-6|TRBV9|-|-
TGTGCCAGCAGCGTACGGCAGACTCATTCACCCCTCCACTTT
CASSVRQTHSPLHF
>TRBJ1-5|TRBV9|TRBD1|-
TGTGCCAGCAGCGTCGGACAGGGGGGGAGCCAGCCCCAGCATTTT
CASSVGQGGSQPQHF
>TRBJ1-2|TRBV9|-|-
TGTGCCAGCAGCGTAGGTTTTCAGGTCCTTAACTATGGCTACACCTTC
CASSVGFQVLNYGYTF
>TRBJ2-1|TRBV2|TRBD1|-
TGTGCCAGCGACCCGGGACAGGGGGCCAATGAGCAGTTCTTC
CASDPGQGANEQFF
>TRBJ2-7|TRBV7-9|TRBD1|-
TGTGCCAGCAGCAGAGGGGACAGGGGGGTTGTCGAGCAGTACTTC
CASSRGDRGVVEQYF
>TRBJ1-1|TRBV18|-|once
TGTGCCAGCTCACCACCGACACAGGTTGCAGCTTTCTTT
CASSPPTQVAAFF
>TRBJ2-6|TRBV4-1|TRBD2|-
TGCGCCAGCGCCCGGACTAGCGGGGGGAAGGGTGGGGCCAACGTCCTGACTTTC
CASARTSGGKGGANVLTF
>TRBJ2-5|TRBV27|TRBD2|once
TGTGCCAGCAGTTCTGCGGGGGACCGCCAAGAGACCCAGTACTTC
CASSSAGDRQETQYF
>TRBJ1-5|TRBV5-1|-|-
TGCGCCAGCAGCCTATTCAGACACACTACCGAGGGTAGCAATCAGCCCCAGCATTTT
CASSLFRHTTEGSNQPQHF
>TRBJ2-7|TRBV18|TRBD1|-
TGTGCCAGCTCACTCTACGGGACAGACTACGAGCAGTACTTC
CASSLYGTDYEQYF
>TRBJ2-5|TRBV2|-|-
TGTGCCAGCAGTGAAGAACAGGGAAAAGAGACCCAGTACTTC
CASSEEQGKETQYF
>TRBJ1-1|TRBV28|TRBD1|-
TGTGCCAGCAGTTTAGCAGGGGGCGATGGTGAAGCTTTCTTT
CASSLAGGDGEAFF
>TRBJ2-7|TRBV19|TRBD1|-
TGTGCCAGTAGTATCGAGGACAGGGGGCTCCTTTTGGGCTACGAGCAGTACTTC
CASSIEDRGLLLGYEQYF
>TRBJ2-5|TRBV25-1|-|-
TGTGCCAGCAGTGAATTGGGGGCGGAGACCCAGTACTTC
CASSELGAETQYF